This entry concerns a single TCR beta chain. Antigen: not known. The libraries of TRB cDNA were constructed through 5' RACE using UMI labels. TCRdb re-called the 5' RACE reads and gives one entry per CDR3 protein, without DNA. This sample's clone table lists tens of thousands of distinct CDR3 sequences. These data originate in a study of CXCR3-negative and CXCR3-positive naive CD8 T cells. Whole-study results and caveats: In CXCR3-positive naive cells, the TRB CDR3s were more hydrophobic than in CXCR3-negative naive cells.

Per germline, CDR1 MDHEN and CDR2 SYDVKM. This CDR3 contains 16 residues. This receptor was obtained from a human donor in good health. Some clones in this sample may be carry-over from other donors' samples. Sequenced input: naive CXCR3+ CD8+ T cells from blood. As for subset: CD45RO-CCR7+CD27+CD95- naive CD8+ T cells expressing CXCR3 (TNR3+). J is TRBJ2-6 and V is TRBV28; the TRBD1 assignment by TCRdb is unverifiable without DNA. The CDR3 sequence: CASETGDRSGANVLTF.